Presented here are 18 T cell receptor beta chains from one specimen sequenced in a study of blood T cell repertoires in COVID-19 (dated by TCRdb to the early 2020s). The protocol used for the library was the immunoSEQ multiplex PCR assay. As stored in TCRdb, this immuneACCESS dataset retains in-frame rearrangements with V and J assigned. A fraction of the clones does not appear; measured against another copy, unresolved V genes explain less than half of the discrepancy, and the remainder lacks a known reason. The table for this sample lists some 93,000 clones; roughly 83% of them were counted only once. The top ten clones comprise about a quarter of the sample. Material for sequencing was peripheral blood. These receptors came from a human donor in a cohort sampled during active COVID-19.

The rearrangement joins TRBV28 to TRBJ1-5; 7 nucleotides line up with TRBD1. Trimming cost V 5 bases and J 4 bases; bases outside gene matches: 17. This CDR3 spans 18 amino acids. Germline V lookup: CDR1 MDHEN, CDR2 SYDVKM. This CDR3 is CASSTYTKGAVGNQPQHF. The CDR3 DNA is TGTGCCAGCAGTACGTATACCAAGGGGGCGGTAGGAAATCAGCCCCAGCATTTT.

V gene TRBV15 combines with J gene TRBJ2-3; a possible D gene is TRBD2 (5 bases). Germline CDR1 is LNHNV and CDR2 is YYDKDF (reference sequence). Trimming took off 1 base at V and 0 bases at J, with 8 bases between the two ends. This CDR3 is 15 amino acids long. The CDR3 reads CATSRGRTSTDTQYF. The CDR3 DNA is TGTGCCACCAGCAGAGGACGGACTAGCACAGATACGCAGTATTTT.

In nucleotides, the CDR3 is TGTGCCAGCAGCCCGGGACTAGCGGGAGGTCGCTACGAGCAGTACTTC. It encodes CASSPGLAGGRYEQYF. The gene calls are TRBV7-9 and TRBJ2-7, with 15 positions matching TRBD2. The germline V gene encodes CDR1 SEHNR and CDR2 FQNEAQ (reference sequence). The CDR3 loop spans 16 amino acids. V dropped 5 bases and J dropped 3; count of bases not matched to a gene: 5. The variable domain in full, completed from reference TRBV7-9 and TRBJ2-7, reads DTGVSQNPRHKITKRGQNVTFRCDPISEHNRLYWYRQTLGQGPEFLTYFQNEAQLEKSRLLSDRFSAERPKGSFSTLEIQRTEQGDSAMYLCASSPGLAGGRYEQYFGPGTRLTVT.

The chain combines TRBV4-3 with TRBJ2-1, with D tentatively TRBD1 (5 bases). Germline CDR1 and CDR2: LGHNA and YSLEER. V lost 0 bases, J lost 6 bases, and 18 bases lay in between. The CDR3 contains 17 residues. Here the CDR3 DNA reads TGCGCCAGCAGCCAAGATTCCGGTGCAGGGTGGGGCAATGAGCAGTTCTTC. Protein sequence: CASSQDSGAGWGNEQFF.

The chain carries TRBV11-2 and TRBJ1-2, with D perhaps TRBD1 (5 bases). V shed 2 bases and J shed 2 bases, with 12 bases lying between them. CDR3 length: 15 amino acids. Per the germline V gene, CDR1 is SGHAT and CDR2 is FQNNGV. CDR3 region: CASSLSGRANYGYTF. For the CDR3, the DNA is TGTGCCAGCAGCTTATCTGGCAGGGCCAACTATGGCTACACCTTC. Full variable domain (rest looked up from reference TRBV11-2 and TRBJ1-2): EAGVAQSPRYKIIEKRQSVAFWCNPISGHATLYWYQQILGQGPKLLIQFQNNGVVDDSQLPKDRFSAERLKGVDSTLKIQPAKLEDSAVYLCASSLSGRANYGYTFGSGTRLTVV.

The chain uses TRBV2 and TRBJ2-7, with D maybe TRBD2 (6 bases). The CDR3 is made up of 11 amino acids. V lost 8 bases and J 6 bases, leaving 11 bases between the germline ends. Germline loops: CDR1 SNHLY, CDR2 FYNNEI. CDR3 region: CASRMEGEQYF. The CDR3 DNA sequence: TGTGCCAGCCGTATGGAGGGCGAGCAGTACTTC. The full variable domain, its missing parts supplied by reference TRBV2 and TRBJ2-7, is EPEVTQTPSHQVTQMGQEVILRCVPISNHLYFYWYRQILGQKVEFLVSFYNNEISEKSEIFDDQFSVERPDGSNFTLKIRSTKLEDSAMYFCASRMEGEQYFGPGTRLTVT.

The rearrangement uses TRBV15 and TRBJ2-7; possible D gene TRBD1, 6 bases. Germline CDR1 reads LNHNV; CDR2 reads YYDKDF (reference sequence). The V end lost 3 bases, the J end lost 6 bases, and 15 bases lay between the germline ends. The CDR3 has 14 residues. CDR3 sequence reads: CATSRRGPGAEQYF. DNA for the CDR3: TGTGCCACCAGCAGGCGAGGGCCAGGGGCCGAGCAGTACTTC.

This chain connects TRBV7-8 to TRBJ1-5, with D uncertain. V was clipped by 4 bases and J by 6 bases, with 10 bases between them. Germline assignment: CDR1 SGHVS and CDR2 FQNEAQ. The CDR3 totals 13 residues. The CDR3 DNA reads as TGTGCCAGCAGCTGGGTAGAGGCTCAGCCCCAGCATTTT. This translates into CASSWVEAQPQHF.

V is TRBV27 and J is TRBJ2-2; D unresolved. Germline V gene data show CDR1 as MNHEY and CDR2 as SMNVEV (reference sequence). V shed 5 bases and J shed 2 bases, with 12 bases lying between them. This CDR3 is built from 15 residues. In DNA, the CDR3 is TGTGCCAGCAGTCCGAATTTGGCCAACACCGGGGAGCTGTTTTTT. Its translation is CASSPNLANTGELFF.

The chain is built from TRBV28 and TRBJ2-5; D is ambiguous. V dropped 7 bases and J dropped 5 bases, with 8 bases sitting between them. Per germline, CDR1 MDHEN and CDR2 SYDVKM. This CDR3 spans 11 amino acids. The CDR3 DNA sequence: TGTGCCAGCACCCCATCCGAGACCCAGTACTTC. Translating it yields CASTPSETQYF.

The V gene is TRBV24-1, the J gene TRBJ2-1, with 8 bases fitting TRBD1. The trim removed 5 bases at V and 7 bases at J, leaving 9 bases unmatched. CDR1 and CDR2 from the germline V gene are KGHDR and SFDVKD. CDR3 size: 15 residues. CDR3 DNA: TGTGCCACCAGTGTCACCACAGGGGGTTGGAATGAGCAGTTCTTC. It is translated as CATSVTTGGWNEQFF.

V usage is TRBV7-9 and J usage is TRBJ1-4; D gene unclear. This CDR3 has 14 amino acids. Germline CDR1 SEHNR, CDR2 FQNEAQ (reference sequence). V lost 7 bases, J lost 0 bases, and 9 bases lay in between. CDR3 in DNA: TGTGCCAGCACACCGGGAGCAACTAATGAAAAACTGTTTTTT. It encodes CASTPGATNEKLFF.

The V call is TRBV2, the J call TRBJ2-1, with unresolved D. CDR3 length: 14 residues. Germline lookup yields CDR1 SNHLY and CDR2 FYNNEI. V was cut by 2 bases and J by 4 bases, with 9 bases left in between. CDR3 nucleotide sequence: TGTGCCAGCAGTGAACCCCCAGCGTACAATGAGCAGTTCTTC. Translated, it gives CASSEPPAYNEQFF.

In its sample, this clone was seen a few times. This chain joins TRBV4-2 and TRBJ2-7; D is perhaps TRBD2 (5 bases). CDR1 and CDR2 (germline): LGHNA, YNFKEQ. The ends were cut back, 1 base at V and 2 bases at J, with 9 bases in the middle. The CDR3 contains 14 residues. CDR3 DNA: TGTGCCAGCAGCCAAGGAACTAGAACCTACGAGCAGTACTTC. Its protein is CASSQGTRTYEQYF.

This chain's CDR3 is CASSLDSEVGYNEQFF. DNA for the CDR3: TGTGCCAGCAGCTTAGATAGTGAGGTCGGATACAATGAGCAGTTCTTC. The genes are TRBV11-3 and TRBJ2-1; D unresolved. The V gene lost 0 bases and the J gene lost 4 bases, with 13 bases spanning the gap. The CDR3 length is 16 residues. From germline, CDR1 is SGHNT and CDR2 YENEEA.

This clone was observed a few times. For the CDR3, the DNA is TGCAGCGTTGAAGATCTTCGGGTCAGGGCGTGGAACACTGAAGCTTTCTTT. Its protein product is CSVEDLRVRAWNTEAFF. The chain couples TRBV29-1 to TRBJ1-1, with D maybe TRBD1 (5 bases). V was cut by 0 bases and J by 1 base, with 18 bases left in between. The germline gives CDR1 SQVTM, CDR2 ANQGSEA. CDR3 length equals 17 residues. The entire variable domain, with the rest obtained from reference TRBV29-1 and TRBJ1-1, is as follows: SAVISQKPSRDICQRGTSLTIQCQVDSQVTMMFWYRQQPGQSLTLIATANQGSEATYESGFVIDKFPISRPNLTFSTLTVSNMSPEDSSIYLCSVEDLRVRAWNTEAFFGQGTRLTVV.

The rearrangement joins TRBV6-5 to TRBJ1-3; no clear D gene. Germline loops: CDR1 MNHEY, CDR2 SVGAGI. Trimming took 6 bases from V and 7 from J, leaving 7 bases between them. The CDR3 spans 11 residues. The CDR3 nucleotides are TGTGCCAGCAGCCCACGGAACACCATATATTTT. This sequence encodes CASSPRNTIYF.

The genes are TRBV7-2 and TRBJ2-1, with 8 bases aligning to TRBD1. The CDR3 length is 15 residues. V dropped 2 bases and J dropped 2; count of bases not matched to a gene: 2. CDR1 is SGHTA and CDR2 is FQGNSA in the germline V gene. CDR3 sequence (DNA): TGTGCCAGCAGCTTATGGACAGGGCCCTACAATGAGCAGTTCTTC. Its protein is CASSLWTGPYNEQFF.